This TCR beta chain originates from a study of T cell repertoires in cytomegalovirus infection. TCRdb independently ran MiXCR on the reads; one entry per CDR3 protein. The sample holds about 830,000 distinct CDR3 sequences, approximately 29% seen once. Trimming took 5 bases from V and 0 from J, leaving 12 bases between them. The germline gives CDR1 SGHTA, CDR2 FQGNSA. The CDR3 totals 15 residues. This clonotype has ten or more counts. Its antigen remains unidentified. This receptor was taken from a human donor in good health (CMV status not recorded). Some clones in this sample may be carry-over from other donors' samples. The specimen was cultured CD8+ T cells from PBMCs, collected from culture after CMV antigen stimulation. This chain uses TRBV7-2 with TRBJ2-3, with D possibly being TRBD2 (5 bases). CDR3 protein: CASSRDYLSTDTQYF. CDR3 nucleotide sequence: TGTGCCAGCAGCCGAGACTACCTTAGCACAGATACGCAGTATTTT.